This TCR beta chain was recovered during a study of cytomegalovirus exposure and HLA in healthy donors. PCR was performed using 60 Vbeta and 13 Jbeta primers. The assay was immunoSEQ multiplex PCR, and TCRdb's table has in-frame clones only and misses some. The top ten clones hold about 0.82% of a sample with fewer than 200,000 clones, 70% to 90% of them seen once. Study-level results: In a later analysis, DRB1 alleles had the most associated TCRs; HLA-C alleles the fewest. Some V segments, including TRBV6-2 and TRBV6-3, were excluded as indistinguishable. Likely technical artifact: a cluster of highly shared sequence variants. Across donors, most TCRs were seen rarely, yet some public ones were widespread.

Comment on this clone: What it binds is not known. Other DNA sequences in this sample translate to the same CDR3.

CDR1 is SGHTA and CDR2 is FQGNSA in the germline V gene. CDR3 length: 17 residues. With 1 base removed from V and 4 bases from J, the gap between germline ends came to 17 bases. This sequence originates from a woman younger than 30 in good health and CMV-seronegative. The rearrangement links TRBV7-2 to TRBJ1-5, with D maybe TRBD1 (5 bases). Specimen: PBMCs. In nucleotides, the CDR3 is TGTGCCAGCAGCTTAGTCGGGGAGGGGAAATTGAATCAGCCCCAGCATTTT. Translating it yields CASSLVGEGKLNQPQHF. The entire variable domain, with the rest obtained from reference TRBV7-2 and TRBJ1-5, is as follows: GAGVSQSPSNKVTEKGKDVELRCDPISGHTALYWYRQSLGQGLEFLIYFQGNSAPDKSGLPSDRFSAERTGGSVSTLTIQRTQQEDSAVYLCASSLVGEGKLNQPQHFGDGTRLSIL.